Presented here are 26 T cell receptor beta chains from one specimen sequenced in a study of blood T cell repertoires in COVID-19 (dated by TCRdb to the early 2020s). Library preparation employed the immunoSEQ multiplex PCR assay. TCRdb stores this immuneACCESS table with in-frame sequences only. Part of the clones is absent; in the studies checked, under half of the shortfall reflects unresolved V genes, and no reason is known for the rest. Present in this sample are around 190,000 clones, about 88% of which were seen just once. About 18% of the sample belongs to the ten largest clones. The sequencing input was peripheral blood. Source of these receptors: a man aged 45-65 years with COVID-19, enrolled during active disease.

This CDR3 is CASSDRLATGELFF. The CDR3 DNA sequence: TGTGCCAGCAGCGATCGACTAGCTACCGGGGAGCTGTTTTTT. The rearrangement uses TRBV7-6 and TRBJ2-2; 7 nucleotides match TRBD2. Germline values: CDR1 SGHVS, CDR2 FNYEAQ. V shed 5 bases, J shed 5 bases, and the junction held 5 bases outside the gene matches. The CDR3 is 14 residues long.

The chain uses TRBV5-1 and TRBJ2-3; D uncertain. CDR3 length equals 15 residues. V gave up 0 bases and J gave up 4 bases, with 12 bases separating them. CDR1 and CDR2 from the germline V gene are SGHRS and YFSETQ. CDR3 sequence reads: CASSLGVHEADTQYF. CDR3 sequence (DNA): TGCGCCAGCAGCTTGGGTGTTCACGAGGCAGATACGCAGTATTTT. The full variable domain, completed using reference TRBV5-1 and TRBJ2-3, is KAGVTQTPRYLIKTRGQQVTLSCSPISGHRSVSWYQQTPGQGLQFLFEYFSETQRNKGNFPGRFSGRQFSNSRSEMNVSTLELGDSALYLCASSLGVHEADTQYFGPGTRLTVL.

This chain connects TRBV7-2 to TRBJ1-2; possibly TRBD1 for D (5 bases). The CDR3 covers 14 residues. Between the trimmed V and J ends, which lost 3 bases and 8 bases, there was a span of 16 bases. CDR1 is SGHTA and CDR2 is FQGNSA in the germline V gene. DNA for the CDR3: TGTGCCAGCAGCTTTTGGTCAGACAGCCGGGGCTACACCTTC. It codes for CASSFWSDSRGYTF.

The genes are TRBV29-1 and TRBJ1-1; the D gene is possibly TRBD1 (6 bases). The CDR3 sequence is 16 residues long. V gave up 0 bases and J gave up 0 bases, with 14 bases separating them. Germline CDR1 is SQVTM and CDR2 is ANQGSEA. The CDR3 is CSVEDRGRFMNTEAFF. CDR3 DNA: TGCAGCGTTGAAGACAGGGGTCGCTTTATGAACACTGAAGCTTTCTTT. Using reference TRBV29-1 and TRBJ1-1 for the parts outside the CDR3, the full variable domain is SAVISQKPSRDICQRGTSLTIQCQVDSQVTMMFWYRQQPGQSLTLIATANQGSEATYESGFVIDKFPISRPNLTFSTLTVSNMSPEDSSIYLCSVEDRGRFMNTEAFFGQGTRLTVV.

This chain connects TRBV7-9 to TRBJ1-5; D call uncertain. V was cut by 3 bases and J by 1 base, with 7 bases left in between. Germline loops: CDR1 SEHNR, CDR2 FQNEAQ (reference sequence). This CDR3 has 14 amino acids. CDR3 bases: TGTGCCAGCAGCTTCGGTAGCAGCAATCAGCCCCAGCATTTT. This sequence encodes CASSFGSSNQPQHF.

The CDR3 is CASSKGLSNTGELFF. CDR3 nucleotides: TGTGCCAGCAGCAAAGGACTGTCGAACACCGGGGAGCTGTTTTTT. V usage is TRBV7-2 and J usage is TRBJ2-2, with a weak D call TRBD2 (5 bases). CDR3 length: 15 residues. V was shortened by 5 bases and J by 0 bases, with 10 bases between the two germline ends. CDR1 SGHTA and CDR2 FQGNSA come from the germline V gene. Combining the CDR3 with reference TRBV7-2 and TRBJ2-2 gives the whole variable domain GAGVSQSPSNKVTEKGKDVELRCDPISGHTALYWYRQSLGQGLEFLIYFQGNSAPDKSGLPSDRFSAERTGGSVSTLTIQRTQQEDSAVYLCASSKGLSNTGELFFGEGSRLTVL.

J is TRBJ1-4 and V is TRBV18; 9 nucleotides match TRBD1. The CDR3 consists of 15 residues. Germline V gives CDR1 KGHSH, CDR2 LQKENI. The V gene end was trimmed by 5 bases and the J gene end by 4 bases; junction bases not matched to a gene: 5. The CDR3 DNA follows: TGTGCCAGCTCAACCCGGGACAGGGTTAATGAAAAACTGTTTTTT. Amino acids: CASSTRDRVNEKLFF.

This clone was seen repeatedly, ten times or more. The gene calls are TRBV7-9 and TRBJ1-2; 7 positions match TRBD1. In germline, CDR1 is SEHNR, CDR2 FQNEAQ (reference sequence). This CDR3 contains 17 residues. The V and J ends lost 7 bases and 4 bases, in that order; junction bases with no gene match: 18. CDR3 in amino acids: CASTNQGQGQPRYGYTF. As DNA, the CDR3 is TGTGCCAGCACCAATCAGGGGCAGGGACAGCCTCGCTATGGCTACACCTTC.

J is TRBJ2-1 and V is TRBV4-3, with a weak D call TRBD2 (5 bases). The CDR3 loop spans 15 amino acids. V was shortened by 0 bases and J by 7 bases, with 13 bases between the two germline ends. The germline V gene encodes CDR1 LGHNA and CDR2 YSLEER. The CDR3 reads CASSQDSGVGNEQFF. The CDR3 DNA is TGCGCCAGCAGCCAAGATTCCGGGGTTGGGAATGAGCAGTTCTTC.

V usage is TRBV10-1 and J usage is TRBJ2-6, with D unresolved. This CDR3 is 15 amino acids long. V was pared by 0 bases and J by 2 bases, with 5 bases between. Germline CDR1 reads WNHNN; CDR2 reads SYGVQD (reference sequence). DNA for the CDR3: TGCGCCAGCAGTGAGTCGGGCGCTGGGGCCAACGTCCTGACTTTC. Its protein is CASSESGAGANVLTF.

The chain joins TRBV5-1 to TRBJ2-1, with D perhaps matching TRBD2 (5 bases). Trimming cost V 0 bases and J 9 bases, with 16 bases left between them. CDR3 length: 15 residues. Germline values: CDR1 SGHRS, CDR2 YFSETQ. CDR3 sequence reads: CASSLGTGSFSEQFF. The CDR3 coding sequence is TGCGCCAGCAGCTTGGGGACTGGTTCTTTCAGTGAGCAGTTCTTC.

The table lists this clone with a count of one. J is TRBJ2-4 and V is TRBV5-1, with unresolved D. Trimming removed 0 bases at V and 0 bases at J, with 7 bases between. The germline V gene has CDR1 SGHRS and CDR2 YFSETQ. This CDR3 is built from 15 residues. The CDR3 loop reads CASSLAQSAKNIQYF. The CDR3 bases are TGCGCCAGCAGCTTGGCCCAGTCAGCCAAAAACATTCAGTACTTC.

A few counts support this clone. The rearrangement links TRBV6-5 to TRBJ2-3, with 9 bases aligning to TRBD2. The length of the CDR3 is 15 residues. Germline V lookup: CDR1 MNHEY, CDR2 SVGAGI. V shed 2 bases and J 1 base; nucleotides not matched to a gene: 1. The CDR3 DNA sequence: TGTGCCAGCAGTTACCTAGCGGGACGCACAGATACGCAGTATTTT. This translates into CASSYLAGRTDTQYF.

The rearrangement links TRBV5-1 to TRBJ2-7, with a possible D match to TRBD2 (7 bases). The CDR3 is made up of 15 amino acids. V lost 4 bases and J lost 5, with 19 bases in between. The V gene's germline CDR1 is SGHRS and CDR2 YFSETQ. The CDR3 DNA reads TGCGCCAGCAGCCCGGGGTCCACGGGGGGCCACGAGCAGTACTTC. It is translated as CASSPGSTGGHEQYF.

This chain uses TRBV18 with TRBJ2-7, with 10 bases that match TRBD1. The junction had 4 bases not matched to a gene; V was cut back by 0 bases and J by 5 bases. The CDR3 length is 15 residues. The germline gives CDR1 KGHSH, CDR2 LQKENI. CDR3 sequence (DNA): TGTGCCAGCTCACCACCTCGGGACAGGGGTCACGAGCAGTACTTC. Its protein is CASSPPRDRGHEQYF.

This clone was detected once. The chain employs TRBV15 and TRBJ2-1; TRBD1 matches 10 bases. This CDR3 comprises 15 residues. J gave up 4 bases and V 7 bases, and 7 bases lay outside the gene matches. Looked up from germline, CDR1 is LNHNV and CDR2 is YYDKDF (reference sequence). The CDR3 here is CATNDWDRGYNEQFF. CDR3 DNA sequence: TGTGCCACCAATGATTGGGACAGGGGATACAATGAGCAGTTCTTC.

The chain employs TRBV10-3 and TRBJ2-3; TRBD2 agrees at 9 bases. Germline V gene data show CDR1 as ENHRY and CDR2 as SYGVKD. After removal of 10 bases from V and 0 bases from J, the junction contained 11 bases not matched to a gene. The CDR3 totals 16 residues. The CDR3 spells CATSRLAGASTDTQYF. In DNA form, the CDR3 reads TGTGCCACCTCCCGGTTAGCGGGGGCCAGCACAGATACGCAGTATTTT.

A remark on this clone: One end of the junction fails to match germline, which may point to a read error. CDR3 coding DNA: TGTGCCTGGAACAGGGCAACTCATGAAAAACTGTTTTTT. It translates to CAWNRATHEKLFF. The rearrangement links TRBV30 to TRBJ1-4; possibly TRBD1 for D (6 bases). The CDR3 contains 13 residues. Germline CDR1 and CDR2: GTSNPN and SVGIG (reference sequence).

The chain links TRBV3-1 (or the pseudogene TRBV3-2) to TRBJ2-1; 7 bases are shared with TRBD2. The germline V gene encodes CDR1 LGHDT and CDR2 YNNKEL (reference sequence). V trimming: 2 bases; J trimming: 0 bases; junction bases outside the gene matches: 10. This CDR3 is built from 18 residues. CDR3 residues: CASSQSLSGPGSYNEQFF. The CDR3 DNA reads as TGTGCCAGCAGCCAATCCCTTAGCGGGCCCGGCTCCTACAATGAGCAGTTCTTC.

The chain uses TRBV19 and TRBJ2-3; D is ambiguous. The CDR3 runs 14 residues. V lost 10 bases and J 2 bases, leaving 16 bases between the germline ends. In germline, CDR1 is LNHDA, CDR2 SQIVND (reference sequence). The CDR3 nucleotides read TGTGCCACGTCGATACGACTTTCCACAGATACGCAGTATTTT. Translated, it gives CATSIRLSTDTQYF.

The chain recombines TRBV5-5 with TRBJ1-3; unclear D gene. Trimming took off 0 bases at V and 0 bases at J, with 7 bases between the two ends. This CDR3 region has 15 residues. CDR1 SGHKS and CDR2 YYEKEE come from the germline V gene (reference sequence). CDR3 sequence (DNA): TGTGCCAGCAGCTTGGGACTGAACTCTGGAAACACCATATATTTT. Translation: CASSLGLNSGNTIYF.

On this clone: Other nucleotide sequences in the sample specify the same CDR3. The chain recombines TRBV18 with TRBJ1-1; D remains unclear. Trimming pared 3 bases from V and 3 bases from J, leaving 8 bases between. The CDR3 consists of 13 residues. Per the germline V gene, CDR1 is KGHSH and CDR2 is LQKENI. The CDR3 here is CASSPGRDTEAFF. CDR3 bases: TGTGCCAGCTCACCTGGCCGGGACACTGAAGCTTTCTTT. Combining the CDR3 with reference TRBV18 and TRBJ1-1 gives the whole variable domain NAGVMQNPRHLVRRRGQEARLRCSPMKGHSHVYWYRQLPEEGLKFMVYLQKENIIDESGMPKERFSAEFPKEGPSILRIQQVVRGDSAAYFCASSPGRDTEAFFGQGTRLTVV.

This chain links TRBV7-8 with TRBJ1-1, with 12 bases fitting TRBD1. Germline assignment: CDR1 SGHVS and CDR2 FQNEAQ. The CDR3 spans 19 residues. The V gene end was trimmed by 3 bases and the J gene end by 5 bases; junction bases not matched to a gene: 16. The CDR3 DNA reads TGTGCCAGCAGCTTGTCTTTGGCCGGGACAGGGGGCGGATTTACTGAAGCTTTCTTT. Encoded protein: CASSLSLAGTGGGFTEAFF.

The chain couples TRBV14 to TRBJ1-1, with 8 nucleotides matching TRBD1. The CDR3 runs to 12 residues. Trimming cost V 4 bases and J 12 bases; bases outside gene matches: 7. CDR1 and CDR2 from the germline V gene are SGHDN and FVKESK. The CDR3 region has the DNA TGTGCCAGCAGCCTAACGGGACAGGAAACTTTCTTT. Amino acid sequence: CASSLTGQETFF. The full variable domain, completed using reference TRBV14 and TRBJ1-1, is EAGVTQFPSHSVIEKGQTVTLRCDPISGHDNLYWYRRVMGKEIKFLLHFVKESKQDESGMPNNRFLAERTGGTYSTLKVQPAELEDSGVYFCASSLTGQETFFGQGTRLTVV.

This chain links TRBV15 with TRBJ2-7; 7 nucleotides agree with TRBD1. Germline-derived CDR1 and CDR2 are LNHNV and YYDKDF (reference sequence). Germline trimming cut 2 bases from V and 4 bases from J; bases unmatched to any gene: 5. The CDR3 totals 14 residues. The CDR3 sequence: CATSRRQGRYEQYF. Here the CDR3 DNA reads TGTGCCACCAGCAGACGACAGGGTAGATACGAGCAGTACTTC.

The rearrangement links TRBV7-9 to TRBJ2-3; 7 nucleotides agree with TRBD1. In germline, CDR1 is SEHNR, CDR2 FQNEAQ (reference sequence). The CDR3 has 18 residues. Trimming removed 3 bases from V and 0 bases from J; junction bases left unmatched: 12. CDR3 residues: CASSLALGTASSTDTQYF. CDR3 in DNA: TGTGCCAGCAGCTTGGCCCTAGGGACAGCTTCTAGCACAGATACGCAGTATTTT.